These T cell receptor beta chains were read from a single sample in a study of cytomegalovirus exposure and HLA in healthy donors. Generated by immunoSEQ multiplex PCR, the TCRdb table keeps only in-frame clones and is missing some. Here the sample spans about 160,000 clones, 80% to 85% being singletons. Sequenced input: PBMCs. These receptors came from a man aged 18 to 30 in good health and CMV-seronegative. Each CDR3 is given without its conserved first and last residue. Size is stated for part of the rows, as once, few or many counts, or as a class when the clone is expanded.

>TRBV2|TRBJ1-3|.
ASSRQGSDTIY
>TRBV19|TRBJ2-3|.
ASSQQGHTDTQY
>TRBV25-1|TRBJ1-1|.
ASSGITGGTLPEAF
>TRBV4-3|TRBJ2-3|.
ASSQFSPGQGFTDTQY
>TRBV19|TRBJ2-7|.
ASSSGYSYEQY
>TRBV28|TRBJ2-3|.
ASRNTGADTQY
>TRBV10-3|TRBJ2-3|.
AISPGQTTDTQY
>TRBV28|TRBJ2-1|.
ASSSRDRNYNEQF
>TRBV7-2|TRBJ2-7|once
ASRGYRDSTYEQY
>TRBV2|TRBJ1-2|.
ASSEATGNGS